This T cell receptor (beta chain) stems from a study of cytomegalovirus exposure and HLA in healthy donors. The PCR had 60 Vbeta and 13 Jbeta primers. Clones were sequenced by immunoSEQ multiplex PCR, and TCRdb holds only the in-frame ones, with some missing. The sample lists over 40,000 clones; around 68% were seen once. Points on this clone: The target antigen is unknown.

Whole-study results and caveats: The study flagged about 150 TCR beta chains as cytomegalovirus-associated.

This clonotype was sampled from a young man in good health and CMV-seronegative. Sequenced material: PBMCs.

The CDR3 coding sequence is TGTGCCTGGGGGGGGAATACTAACTATGGCTACACCTTC. Encoded protein: CAWGGNTNYGYTF. J is TRBJ1-2 and V is TRBV30; weak D call: TRBD1 (5 bases). Germline-derived CDR1 and CDR2 are GTSNPN and SVGIG (reference sequence). The germline V and J ends were trimmed by 5 bases and 0 bases, with 10 bases remaining between them. The CDR3 covers 13 residues. Full variable domain (outside the CDR3, taken from reference TRBV30 and TRBJ1-2): SQTIHQWPATLVQPVGSPLSLECTVEGTSNPNLYWYRQAAGRGLQLLFYSVGIGQISSEVPQNLSASRPQDRQFILSSKKLLLSDSGFYLCAWGGNTNYGYTFGSGTRLTVV.